This is a list of T cell receptor beta chains from one sample in a study of blood T cell repertoires in COVID-19. Some clones are missing from TCRdb's copy, which holds only in-frame ones; the method was immunoSEQ multiplex PCR. This sample has some 66,000 clones, with 70% to 90% found just once. Source material: peripheral blood. Receptors were obtained from a woman aged 55-75 years with acute or convalescent COVID-19. Both conserved end residues are part of each CDR3. D genes are given only for firm matches. Some rows mark clone size as missing; the rest say once, few, many or name a class of expanded clone.

TRBV30	.	.	TRBJ2-1	CAWSGLAHEQFF	TGTGCCTGGAGTGGGCTAGCACATGAGCAGTTCTTC
TRBV12-5	TRBD1	.	TRBJ2-1	CASGTGDTYNEQFF	TGTGCTAGTGGGACAGGGGATACCTACAATGAGCAGTTCTTC
TRBV4-2	.	.	TRBJ2-1	CASSQAIQRDNEQFF	TGTGCCAGCAGCCAAGCCATCCAGCGAGACAATGAGCAGTTCTTC
TRBV27	.	.	TRBJ1-6	CASNPGGSNSPLHF	TGTGCCAGCAACCCCGGGGGGAGTAATTCACCCCTCCACTTT
TRBV3-1/TRBV3-2	.	.	TRBJ1-2	CASSPLTGGYTF	TGTGCCAGCAGCCCATTAACAGGTGGCTACACCTTC
TRBV14	.	.	TRBJ1-1	CASSKISVTGNTEAFF	TGTGCCAGCAGCAAAATCTCGGTGACGGGGAACACTGAAGCTTTCTTT
TRBV20-1	.	few	TRBJ1-1	CSASRFWGSGTEAFF	TGCAGTGCTAGTAGATTTTGGGGCTCTGGGACTGAAGCTTTCTTT
TRBV6-5	.	.	TRBJ1-1	CASSTKKRTEAFF	TGTGCCAGCAGCACAAAAAAGCGGACTGAAGCTTTCTTT
TRBV5-4	TRBD1	.	TRBJ1-2	CASSTQGALSPYTF	TGTGCCAGCAGCACACAGGGGGCCCTCTCGCCCTACACCTTC
TRBV6-1	.	.	TRBJ2-2	CASSVVRHSNTGELFF	TGTGCCAGCAGTGTCGTCCGACACTCGAACACCGGGGAGCTGTTTTTT
TRBV29-1	.	.	TRBJ1-1	CSVEDVGRGVDF	TGCAGCGTTGAAGATGTCGGGAGGGGAGTTGACTTT
TRBV5-1	.	.	TRBJ2-3	CASSFGGSGTDTQYF	TGCGCCAGCAGCTTTGGGGGGTCAGGAACAGATACGCAGTATTTT
TRBV7-9	.	few	TRBJ1-1	CASSLGGPNTEAFF	TGTGCCAGCAGCTTGGGGGGACCCAACACTGAAGCTTTCTTT
TRBV7-9	TRBD1	.	TRBJ1-2	CASSKGTGEVEGYTF	TGTGCCAGCAGCAAAGGGACAGGGGAGGTAGAAGGCTACACCTTC
TRBV6-5	.	once	TRBJ1-6	CASSPTGNSPLHF	TGTGCCAGCAGTCCCACGGGGAATTCACCCCTCCACTTT
TRBV10-3	TRBD2	.	TRBJ2-5	CAISERTSGRRTQYF	TGTGCCATCAGTGAGAGGACTAGCGGGAGGAGGACCCAGTACTTC
TRBV5-4	TRBD2	few	TRBJ2-2	CASSGGTSANTGELFF	TGTGCCAGCAGCGGAGGGACTAGCGCGAACACCGGGGAGCTGTTTTTT
TRBV9	.	.	TRBJ1-2	CASSANSGRAHYYGYTF	TGTGCCAGCAGCGCAAACTCCGGGAGGGCTCACTACTATGGCTACACCTTC
TRBV15	.	.	TRBJ2-2	CATSRDPSTGELFF	TGTGCCACCAGCAGAGATCCCAGCACCGGGGAGCTGTTTTTT
TRBV23-1	TRBD2	.	TRBJ2-1	CASSHRWGGAYNEQFF	TGCGCCAGCAGTCACCGATGGGGGGGGGCCTACAATGAGCAGTTCTTC
TRBV5-1	TRBD1	.	TRBJ1-2	CASTRTGGDGYGYTF	TGCGCCAGCACCCGGACAGGGGGCGATGGCTATGGCTACACCTTC
TRBV6-6	.	.	TRBJ1-6	CASSGARPLHF	TGTGCCAGCAGTGGGGCGAGGCCCCTCCACTTT
TRBV28	TRBD1	.	TRBJ1-4	CASSLFWTGEEKLFF	TGTGCCAGCAGTTTATTCTGGACAGGGGAGGAAAAACTGTTTTTT
TRBV27	.	.	TRBJ1-6	CASSRAMTGLRVYNSPLHF	TGTGCCAGCAGTCGAGCAATGACAGGACTGCGGGTCTATAATTCACCCCTCCACTTT
TRBV15	.	.	TRBJ2-4	CATSRDLGAPGLAKNIQYF	TGTGCCACCAGCAGAGATCTAGGCGCACCCGGGTTAGCCAAAAACATTCAGTACTTC
TRBV2	.	.	TRBJ1-5	CASRDRDGNQPQHF	TGTGCCAGCAGAGACAGAGATGGCAATCAGCCCCAGCATTTT
TRBV24-1	.	.	TRBJ2-1	CATSDLICLLDMVYNEQFF	TGTGCCACCAGTGATTTGATATGTTTACTGGACATGGTTTACAATGAGCAGTTCTTC
TRBV5-1	TRBD2	few	TRBJ2-5	CASSSPSGLQETQYF	TGCGCCAGCAGCTCCCCTAGCGGGCTACAAGAGACCCAGTACTTC